Listed below are T cell receptor beta chains from one sample, sequenced in a study of blood T cell repertoires in COVID-19. Assay: immunoSEQ multiplex PCR; the TCRdb copy retains only in-frame clones and omits some. The profile shows over 450,000 clones, less than 90% of them singletons. Source material: peripheral blood. The source is a woman aged 45-65 years with COVID-19, enrolled during active disease. CDR3s include the opening cysteine and the closing phenylalanine or tryptophan. The D gene is left open where the match is weak. Clone size is given for some rows only: seen once, a few or many times, or a class if the clone is expanded.

j_call: TRBJ1-2; clone_size: .; d_call: .; v_call: TRBV9; cdr3_aa: CASSVVPGSNYGYTF; cdr3_nt: TGTGCCAGCAGCGTAGTTCCGGGATCCAACTATGGCTACACCTTC
j_call: TRBJ1-6; clone_size: .; d_call: TRBD1; v_call: TRBV5-1; cdr3_aa: CASSLTGVNSPLHF; cdr3_nt: TGCGCCAGCAGCTTGACAGGGGTTAATTCACCCCTCCACTTT
j_call: TRBJ1-5; clone_size: .; d_call: .; v_call: TRBV10-3; cdr3_aa: CAISVGQGSNQPQHF; cdr3_nt: TGTGCCATCAGTGTGGGGCAGGGAAGCAATCAGCCCCAGCATTTT
j_call: TRBJ2-3; clone_size: .; d_call: TRBD2; v_call: TRBV19; cdr3_aa: CASSITLAGRSGTDTQYF; cdr3_nt: TGTGCCAGTAGTATTACGCTAGCGGGGCGCTCGGGCACAGATACGCAGTATTTT
j_call: TRBJ1-2; clone_size: once; d_call: .; v_call: TRBV3-1/TRBV3-2; cdr3_aa: CASSPQRGGNYGYTF; cdr3_nt: TGTGCCAGCAGCCCTCAAAGGGGAGGAAACTATGGCTACACCTTC
j_call: TRBJ2-7; clone_size: .; d_call: TRBD2; v_call: TRBV2; cdr3_aa: CASEASGGYEQYF; cdr3_nt: TGTGCCAGCGAGGCTAGCGGGGGTTACGAGCAGTACTTC
j_call: TRBJ1-5; clone_size: .; d_call: TRBD1; v_call: TRBV19; cdr3_aa: CASKRDRDYNQPQHF; cdr3_nt: TGTGCCAGTAAGAGGGACAGGGATTACAATCAGCCCCAGCATTTT
j_call: TRBJ2-7; clone_size: .; d_call: .; v_call: TRBV11-3; cdr3_aa: CASSLGQEGYEQYF; cdr3_nt: TGTGCCAGCAGCTTGGGCCAAGAAGGCTACGAGCAGTACTTC
j_call: TRBJ2-2; clone_size: .; d_call: TRBD1; v_call: TRBV30; cdr3_aa: CAWSAGGLDTGELFF; cdr3_nt: TGTGCCTGGAGTGCAGGGGGTTTGGACACCGGGGAGCTGTTTTTT
j_call: TRBJ1-1; clone_size: .; d_call: .; v_call: TRBV6-2/TRBV6-3; cdr3_aa: CASSYLAESEAFF; cdr3_nt: TGTGCCAGCAGCTATTTGGCGGAGAGTGAAGCTTTCTTT
j_call: TRBJ1-1; clone_size: .; d_call: TRBD1; v_call: TRBV6-5; cdr3_aa: CASNMDRANTEAFF; cdr3_nt: TGTGCCAGCAATATGGACAGGGCAAACACTGAAGCTTTCTTT
j_call: TRBJ2-5; clone_size: .; d_call: TRBD1; v_call: TRBV7-9; cdr3_aa: CASSQTGGWEETQYF; cdr3_nt: TGTGCCAGCAGCCAAACAGGGGGGTGGGAAGAGACCCAGTACTTC
j_call: TRBJ1-5; clone_size: once; d_call: .; v_call: TRBV2; cdr3_aa: CASSENPTISNQPQHF; cdr3_nt: TGTGCCAGCAGTGAGAATCCCACAATAAGCAATCAGCCCCAGCATTTT
j_call: TRBJ2-4; clone_size: .; d_call: .; v_call: TRBV6-5; cdr3_aa: CASSYGSHGGDIQYF; cdr3_nt: TGTGCCAGCAGTTACGGGTCACACGGCGGGGACATTCAGTACTTC
j_call: TRBJ1-6; clone_size: .; d_call: .; v_call: TRBV28; cdr3_aa: CASSIIVAGSYNSPLHF; cdr3_nt: TGTGCCAGCAGCATTATAGTAGCGGGCTCCTATAATTCACCCCTCCACTTT
j_call: TRBJ1-4; clone_size: .; d_call: TRBD1; v_call: TRBV19; cdr3_aa: CASLEDRGNEKLFF; cdr3_nt: TGTGCCAGTCTTGAGGACAGGGGGAATGAAAAACTGTTTTTT
j_call: TRBJ1-5; clone_size: .; d_call: TRBD1; v_call: TRBV4-1; cdr3_aa: CASSPGQGADQPQHF; cdr3_nt: TGCGCCAGCAGCCCAGGACAGGGGGCCGATCAGCCCCAGCATTTT